A selection of T cell receptor beta chains follows, all from one sample in a study of blood T cell repertoires in COVID-19. Assay used: immunoSEQ multiplex PCR; TCRdb lists only in-frame clones, some missing. The sample lists roughly 140,000 clones, approximately 80% seen once, with 3% to 4.5% in the top ten. Sequenced sample: PBMCs or T cells enriched from blood (not recorded which). The source is a man aged 45 to 65 in a cohort exposed to, infected with or recovered from COVID-19 (not recorded which). Both conserved end residues are part of each CDR3. The D gene is left open where the match is weak. The size of a clone is reported for some rows only, either as once, few or many, or as a class for expanded clones.

v_gene: TRBV18; d_gene: -; abundance: -; j_gene: TRBJ2-7; CDR3nt: TGTGCCAGCTCACCGCAGGAGGGAGAGCAGTACTTC; CDR3aa: CASSPQEGEQYF
v_gene: TRBV19; d_gene: TRBD1; abundance: -; j_gene: TRBJ1-2; CDR3nt: TGTGCCAGTAGTACCTCGACAGGGAACTATGGCTACACCTTC; CDR3aa: CASSTSTGNYGYTF
v_gene: TRBV14; d_gene: -; abundance: -; j_gene: TRBJ1-2; CDR3nt: TGTGCCAGCAGCCAGGCAGGTTTCTATGGCTACACCTTC; CDR3aa: CASSQAGFYGYTF
v_gene: TRBV30; d_gene: -; abundance: once; j_gene: TRBJ2-4; CDR3nt: TGTGCCTGGACCGCGGGCGCCGGAAAAAACATTCAGTACTTC; CDR3aa: CAWTAGAGKNIQYF
v_gene: TRBV7-2; d_gene: -; abundance: -; j_gene: TRBJ1-4; CDR3nt: TGTGCCAGCAGCTTAGTTTCGGGGTCAACTAATGAAAAACTGTTTTTT; CDR3aa: CASSLVSGSTNEKLFF
v_gene: TRBV7-8; d_gene: TRBD1; abundance: -; j_gene: TRBJ1-1; CDR3nt: TGTGCCAGCAGCTTAGTTGCAGGGGGCCGCACTGAAGCTTTCTTT; CDR3aa: CASSLVAGGRTEAFF
v_gene: TRBV5-1; d_gene: -; abundance: -; j_gene: TRBJ1-6; CDR3nt: TGCGCCAGCAGCTTGGACGGGAGGGAGAATTCACCCCTCCACTTT; CDR3aa: CASSLDGRENSPLHF
v_gene: TRBV15; d_gene: -; abundance: -; j_gene: TRBJ2-1; CDR3nt: TGTGCCACCAGCAGAGGTTGGGGGCATGAGCAGTTCTTC; CDR3aa: CATSRGWGHEQFF
v_gene: TRBV25-1; d_gene: TRBD2; abundance: -; j_gene: TRBJ2-5; CDR3nt: TGTGCCAGCACCGACAGTCTAGCGGGAGTAACCCAGTACTTC; CDR3aa: CASTDSLAGVTQYF
v_gene: TRBV19; d_gene: -; abundance: once; j_gene: TRBJ2-7; CDR3nt: TGTGCCAGTAGGCTCGGGGCGGGGAGTGCCTACGAGCAGTACTTC; CDR3aa: CASRLGAGSAYEQYF
v_gene: TRBV5-1; d_gene: -; abundance: -; j_gene: TRBJ1-6; CDR3nt: TGCGCCAGCAGCTTGGTGCAGGGGCATAATTCACCCCTCCACTTT; CDR3aa: CASSLVQGHNSPLHF
v_gene: TRBV10-2; d_gene: -; abundance: -; j_gene: TRBJ1-1; CDR3nt: TGCGCCAGCTGTCGACAGCTGAATCATCTTGTTGCGAACACTGAAGCTTTCTTT; CDR3aa: CASCRQLNHLVANTEAFF
v_gene: TRBV5-1; d_gene: -; abundance: -; j_gene: TRBJ2-2; CDR3nt: TGCGCCAGCAGCTTTGGCAACACCGGGGAGCTGTTTTTT; CDR3aa: CASSFGNTGELFF
v_gene: TRBV3-1/TRBV3-2; d_gene: -; abundance: -; j_gene: TRBJ1-1; CDR3nt: TGTGCCAGCAGCCAAACACGGAACACTGAAGCTTTCTTT; CDR3aa: CASSQTRNTEAFF
v_gene: TRBV18; d_gene: TRBD1; abundance: -; j_gene: TRBJ1-6; CDR3nt: TGTGCCAGCTCCCCCGGGACAGGAAATTCACCCCTCCACTTT; CDR3aa: CASSPGTGNSPLHF
v_gene: TRBV6-4; d_gene: -; abundance: -; j_gene: TRBJ1-5; CDR3nt: TGTGCCAGCAGTGACTCGGGGGGTCAACCCCAGCATTTT; CDR3aa: CASSDSGGQPQHF
v_gene: TRBV6-5; d_gene: TRBD2; abundance: -; j_gene: TRBJ2-5; CDR3nt: TGTGCCAGCAGTTACCTAGCGGGGCCACAAGAGACCCAGTACTTC; CDR3aa: CASSYLAGPQETQYF
v_gene: TRBV7-2; d_gene: -; abundance: -; j_gene: TRBJ1-1; CDR3nt: TGTGCCAGCAGCCGACAGATGAACACTGAAGCTTTCTTT; CDR3aa: CASSRQMNTEAFF
v_gene: TRBV28; d_gene: -; abundance: -; j_gene: TRBJ2-7; CDR3nt: TGTGCCAGCAGTTTACTAAAACTGAACGAGCAGTACTTC; CDR3aa: CASSLLKLNEQYF
v_gene: TRBV9; d_gene: TRBD1; abundance: -; j_gene: TRBJ2-1; CDR3nt: TGTGCCAGCAGCGTAGGATCCATGGGGGGACAGGGCTTTATTGAGCAGTTCTTC; CDR3aa: CASSVGSMGGQGFIEQFF
v_gene: TRBV5-4; d_gene: -; abundance: -; j_gene: TRBJ1-1; CDR3nt: TGTGCCAGCAGCTTGGGAGGGATTGAAGCTTTCTTT; CDR3aa: CASSLGGIEAFF
v_gene: TRBV19; d_gene: TRBD1; abundance: -; j_gene: TRBJ2-7; CDR3nt: TGTGCCAGTAGTCCGGACAGCACGGGACAGGCTGTCTACGAGCAGTACTTC; CDR3aa: CASSPDSTGQAVYEQYF
v_gene: TRBV28; d_gene: -; abundance: -; j_gene: TRBJ1-5; CDR3nt: TGTGCCAGCAGTTTGACAGTTGGTCATCAGCCCCAGCATTTT; CDR3aa: CASSLTVGHQPQHF
v_gene: TRBV7-9; d_gene: -; abundance: -; j_gene: TRBJ1-2; CDR3nt: TGTGCCAGCAGCTTGTGGACTAATGGCTACACCTTC; CDR3aa: CASSLWTNGYTF
v_gene: TRBV28; d_gene: -; abundance: -; j_gene: TRBJ2-3; CDR3nt: TGTGCCAGCAGTCCCCGTGGTATCGGGGCAGATACGCAGTATTTT; CDR3aa: CASSPRGIGADTQYF
v_gene: TRBV28; d_gene: -; abundance: -; j_gene: TRBJ2-7; CDR3nt: TGTGCCAGCAGTTCGCCGGGACAGCGGGGGTCCTACGAGCAGTACTTC; CDR3aa: CASSSPGQRGSYEQYF
v_gene: TRBV7-9; d_gene: -; abundance: -; j_gene: TRBJ2-3; CDR3nt: TGTGCCAGCAGCCCACCCGGGGATACGCAGTATTTT; CDR3aa: CASSPPGDTQYF
v_gene: TRBV3-1/TRBV3-2; d_gene: TRBD2; abundance: -; j_gene: TRBJ2-5; CDR3nt: TGTGCCAGCAGCTACCCACCTAGCGGGAGTTTGGAGACCCAGTACTTC; CDR3aa: CASSYPPSGSLETQYF